This T cell receptor beta chain originates from a study of shared T cell receptors in the human thymus. Trimming removed 6 bases from V and 6 bases from J; junction bases left unmatched: 15. Germline values: CDR1 LNHDA, CDR2 SQIVND (reference sequence). The CDR3 runs 17 residues. Only in-frame clones appear in the TCRdb table, and some are missing; sequencing was by immunoSEQ multiplex PCR. The data contain hundreds of thousands of clones, around nine tenths of them singletons. The data also belong to a second study, concerning human thymus T cells. That paper notes: Infants served as donors; they were healthy and Finnish and were having corrective surgery for congenital heart defects. Resections from corrective heart surgery provided thymus tissue. An apparent bias in V and J gene usage was seen in thymic and blood repertoires. Among unrelated individuals, related research reported thymic repertoires that overlapped highly.

What was sequenced was thymocytes. The sequence derives from a boy under two years old with a congenital heart defect. The V gene is TRBV19, the J gene TRBJ2-1; 9 nucleotides match TRBD2. CDR3: CASSPRGRACGFNEQFF. The CDR3 region has the DNA TGTGCCAGTAGCCCCCGCGGGAGGGCCTGTGGTTTCAATGAGCAGTTCTTC.